This T cell receptor beta chain was obtained from a study of T cell responses to AZD1222 COVID-19 vaccine. Concerning this clone: Its antigen remains unknown.

The V gene lost 5 bases and the J gene lost 2 bases, with 13 bases spanning the gap. This CDR3 has 16 residues. Germline lookup yields CDR1 SGHVS and CDR2 FQNEAQ. Findings and limits, study-wide: White British people made up most donors, females outnumbered males, and clonal diversity was possibly underestimated.

Profiled with immunoSEQ multiplex PCR; TCRdb holds only in-frame clones, not every one. The sample has over 60,000 clones; 79% are singletons. The sequence derives from an adult in good health. The specimen was peripheral blood, collected on day 0 of MenACWY control vaccination. The gene calls are TRBV7-8 and TRBJ1-6; D is uncertain. CDR3 coding DNA: TGTGCCAGCAGCCCGAGTGGAATTACCTATAATTCACCCCTCCACTTT. It is translated as CASSPSGITYNSPLHF.